The rows below give T cell receptor beta chains drawn from one sample of a study of blood T cell repertoires in COVID-19. Produced via immunoSEQ multiplex PCR; TCRdb's table is partial and in-frame only. In the table there are about 200,000 clones, 65% to 85% of which are singletons. The sample was peripheral blood. The receptors come from a woman older than 75 with acute or convalescent COVID-19. Each CDR3 is given with its conserved first and last residue. The order of the fields is CDR3 DNA, CDR3 protein, CDR3 length, J gene, D gene, V gene, clone size. D genes are given only for firm matches. Expanded clones get a size class; other rows say once, few or many, or leave the size out.

TGCGCCAGCAGTGAAGGGGGCAGGGCTAACTATGGCTACACCTTC CASSEGGRANYGYTF 15 TRBJ1-2 TRBD1 TRBV5-1 .
TGTGCCAGCAGTTTGCCCAGGGGGCGTGGAGAGACCCAGTACTTC CASSLPRGRGETQYF 15 TRBJ2-5 TRBD1 TRBV6-2/TRBV6-3 few
TGTGCCAGCAGTCTACACCAGGGGGCGAACTATGGCTACACCTTC CASSLHQGANYGYTF 15 TRBJ1-2 TRBD1 TRBV6-6 .
TGTGCCAGCAGCTTGGAAGCGGGGGGTAATTCACCCCTCCACTTT CASSLEAGGNSPLHF 15 TRBJ1-6 . TRBV5-4 .
TGTGCCAGCAGCTTAGAGTCAGGGGTAGGGCAGCCCCAGCATTTT CASSLESGVGQPQHF 15 TRBJ1-5 . TRBV7-2 .
TGTGCCAGCAGTGGGAGCTGGGGGGCAGATACGCAGTATTTT CASSGSWGADTQYF 14 TRBJ2-3 . TRBV2 .
TGTGCCAGTAGTCCGGCGAGGGTTGAAGCTTTCTTT CASSPARVEAFF 12 TRBJ1-1 . TRBV19 .
TGTGCCAGCACAGCATCCCCGGGAGGCGGGGAGCTGTTTTTT CASTASPGGGELFF 14 TRBJ2-2 TRBD2 TRBV6-4 many
TGTGCCAGCAGCCCTGGGCTAGCGGGAGGGTTAGATACGCAGTATTTT CASSPGLAGGLDTQYF 16 TRBJ2-3 TRBD2 TRBV2 .
TGTGCCAGCAGCTTGGTACGGGATGGTTTGGGTTTGGGTTCCTACGAGCAGTACTTC CASSLVRDGLGLGSYEQYF 19 TRBJ2-7 . TRBV5-6 .
TGTGCCAGCAGTTTTCCCCCCGGCGGATCCTATGGCTACACCTTC CASSFPPGGSYGYTF 15 TRBJ1-2 . TRBV28 .
TGTGCCAGCAGTTACAGGGAGGGGAATTCACCCCTCCACTTT CASSYREGNSPLHF 14 TRBJ1-6 . TRBV6-5 .
TGTGCCAGCTCGTCACTAACAGGGGTCCAGACCGGGGAGCTGTTTTTT CASSSLTGVQTGELFF 16 TRBJ2-2 TRBD1 TRBV18 .
TGCGCCAGTAGACTAGCGGGGGTTAGCACAGATACGCAGTATTTT CASRLAGVSTDTQYF 15 TRBJ2-3 TRBD2 TRBV5-1 once
TGTGCCAGCAGCTTGACTAAACTAGCGGGGTTCTCCTACAATGAGCAGTTCTTC CASSLTKLAGFSYNEQFF 18 TRBJ2-1 TRBD2 TRBV5-6 .
TGTGCCAGCAGCTTGAACAGGGCCCCGGAGACCCAGCATTTT CASSLNRAPETQHF 14 TRBJ1-5 . TRBV5-4 .
TGCGCCAGCAGCTTGTCGGGACAGATCTCTGGAAACACCATATATTTT CASSLSGQISGNTIYF 16 TRBJ1-3 TRBD1 TRBV5-1 .
TGCAGTGCTAGTTCTCGGGGGTCCTACAATGAGCAGTTCTTC CSASSRGSYNEQFF 14 TRBJ2-1 . TRBV20-1 .
TGTGCCAGCAGTCCGGGACTAGCGGGGCCAGAGACCCAGTACTTC CASSPGLAGPETQYF 15 TRBJ2-5 TRBD2 TRBV27 .
TGTGCCAGCAGCCCGGCGGGAGGGGCCACAGATACGCAGTATTTT CASSPAGGATDTQYF 15 TRBJ2-3 TRBD2 TRBV28 once
TGTGCCAGCAGTGGTCTAGCAGATACGCAGTATTTT CASSGLADTQYF 12 TRBJ2-3 . TRBV2 few
TGCGCCAGCAGCTTGTTCTTCGGGGACGAGCAGTACTTC CASSLFFGDEQYF 13 TRBJ2-7 . TRBV5-1 .
TGTGCCAGCGAAGACAGGTTGAACACCGGGGAGCTGTTTTTT CASEDRLNTGELFF 14 TRBJ2-2 . TRBV2 .
TGTGCCAGTAGTATAGCTGCGGGAGTCGAGACCCAGTACTTC CASSIAAGVETQYF 14 TRBJ2-5 TRBD2 TRBV19 .
TGTGCCAGCAGCCCTGGACTAGCGGGAACCTACGAGCAGTACTTC CASSPGLAGTYEQYF 15 TRBJ2-7 TRBD2 TRBV7-3 .
TGTGCCAGCAGTTCGTTCGGGTCCCTAGAGAGTCAGCCCCAGCATTTT CASSSFGSLESQPQHF 16 TRBJ1-5 . TRBV6-5 .
TGTGCCAGCAGCTACCAGGGATCTGGTGAGACCCAGTACTTC CASSYQGSGETQYF 14 TRBJ2-5 . TRBV7-2 .
TGCGCCAGCAGTGAGTCAACGGAGGAGCAGTTCTTC CASSESTEEQFF 12 TRBJ2-1 . TRBV10-1 .
TGCGCCAGCACTCTGGGACAGACGAACACTGAAGCTTTCTTT CASTLGQTNTEAFF 14 TRBJ1-1 TRBD1 TRBV5-1 .
TGTGCCAGTAGTATGTTAGCGGGCAGCTACAATGAGCAGTTCTTC CASSMLAGSYNEQFF 15 TRBJ2-1 TRBD2 TRBV19 .
TGTGCCACCAGCAGGGGGACAGGGACAGGGGAAAAACTGTTTTTT CATSRGTGTGEKLFF 15 TRBJ1-4 TRBD1 TRBV15 .
TGTGCCAGCCGTGAACAACGCTCATACAATGAGCAGTTCTTC CASREQRSYNEQFF 14 TRBJ2-1 . TRBV5-4 .
TGTGCCAGCAGCTGGTTAGGCGGGAGGGGTGTCTACAATGAGCAGTTCTTC CASSWLGGRGVYNEQFF 17 TRBJ2-1 TRBD2 TRBV5-4 .
TGTGCCAGCAGTTACCCAACAGGGAGGGGGACTGAAGCTTTCTTT CASSYPTGRGTEAFF 15 TRBJ1-1 . TRBV6-6 .
TGTGCCAGCAGTTTACAGGGTCTTGAGCAGTTCTTC CASSLQGLEQFF 12 TRBJ2-1 . TRBV28 .
TGTGCCAGCAGTGGCGGCCTCTCCTACGAGCAGTACTTC CASSGGLSYEQYF 13 TRBJ2-7 . TRBV28 .
TGTGCCAGCAGCTCAAAGCCGGGACAGCAGTATTTCGGGGAGCTGTTTTTT CASSSKPGQQYFGELFF 17 TRBJ2-2 TRBD1 TRBV13 .
TGTGCCAGCAGCTTGAGTCCCTCAGGGGGCTATGGCTACACCTTC CASSLSPSGGYGYTF 15 TRBJ1-2 TRBD1 TRBV5-6 .
TGTGCCAGCAGTTACATGACAGGGGACGGGGAGACCCAGTACTTC CASSYMTGDGETQYF 15 TRBJ2-5 TRBD1 TRBV6-6 .
TGTGCCAGCAGCTTAGCGGGCGGGCGCGTCGACACCGGGGAGCTGTTTTTT CASSLAGGRVDTGELFF 17 TRBJ2-2 . TRBV7-2 .
TGTGCCAGCAGTTTAGGGGAGAGGTATGGCTACACCTTC CASSLGERYGYTF 13 TRBJ1-2 . TRBV27 .
TGTGCCAGTTCACCCAGTGTTAATTCACCCCTCCACTTT CASSPSVNSPLHF 13 TRBJ1-6 . TRBV27 once
TGTGCCATCAGTGGAACGGGGGAAGGGACTAGCGGGGACAAGAGCTCCTACGAGCAGTACTTC CAISGTGEGTSGDKSSYEQYF 21 TRBJ2-7 TRBD2 TRBV10-3 .
TGTGCCAGCAGCCCCGGGACTAGACGGTACTTC CASSPGTRRYF 11 TRBJ2-7 TRBD2 TRBV7-2 few